This T cell receptor (beta chain) is drawn from a study of beta chain features in type 1 diabetes (dated by TCRdb to 2016 to 2018). Background for the entire study: Mean age, gender distribution, total cell number and subset yield were not different between patients and healthy donors. A total of about 110,000,000 sorted cells were examined across all samples, and a strong correlation was observed between cell number per subset and RNA yield. Regulatory and stem cell-like memory subsets were isolated from only 8 patients and about 8 healthy donors, whereas naive and central memory subsets came from all 28 donors. The study compared the TCRB repertoires of sorted circulating CD4+ T cell subsets in recently diagnosed type 1 diabetes patients with those in matched healthy donors.

The sample holds a few counts of this clone. The specificity of this receptor is unknown. Base qualities were left out, and no much larger clone turns up one base away. Beyond this particular receptor, the publication reports: Because the HLA sub-analyses included only small numbers of individuals, any influence of HLA type on TCRB rearrangement was left unresolved. Naive, central memory and regulatory TCRB repertoires appeared to be more similar among patients than among healthy donors. Type 1 diabetes patients showed a moderate but significant shortening of TCRB CDR3 length in all four CD4+ subsets. PCR may preferentially amplify shorter templates, but because patient and control samples were amplified and corrected together, any resulting skew would affect both groups equally. Because cDNA was sequenced instead of genomic DNA, activated cells with high expression could be over-represented, although the groups did not differ in activation or CD3 levels. At VDJ recombination sites, patients with type 1 diabetes made fewer insertions and deleted more nucleotides, a pattern implying thymic rearrangement abnormalities.

Spanning cysteine to phenylalanine, the CDR3 consists of 15 amino acids. The CDR3 DNA has 45 bases and is translated from base 1. Trimmed from V: 2 bases; trimmed from J: 6 bases; junction bases lacking a gene match: 6. CDR1 and CDR2, looked up from the germline V gene, are LGHNA and YSLEER. A single peripheral blood draw of approximately 0.11 L on average was collected from each donor into heparinised tubes. A BD FACSAria II and a panel including CD45RO, CCR7, CD25, CD127, CD95 and CD27 were used to sort naive, central memory, regulatory and stem cell-like memory CD4+ T cells. Every sorted population had a purity above 98%. PBMCs were separated immediately by Lymphoprep density gradient centrifugation and were stained directly, without being cultured. So that batch effects would be minimized, each experiment stained and sorted samples in pairs, pairing one healthy donor with one patient. All of the isolated RNA was reverse transcribed with the High Capacity cDNA Reverse Transcription Kit, so expressed TCRB transcripts were sequenced. Deep immunoSEQ sequencing was performed on naive, central memory and regulatory T cell samples, with an average of around 3.5 million total reads per sample. After sorted cells were lysed in RLT buffer, RNA was extracted with DNase-treated RNeasy Micro or Mini kits, with the choice depending on cell number. To prevent cross-contamination, every cell subset was processed on its own, while patient and healthy donor samples were processed together. The immunoSEQ multiplex PCR was used to amplify TCRB sequences from cDNA, yielding 87-bp fragments that span the CDR3 region. The amplicons were sequenced using the Illumina HiSeq platform. The original methods were these. Synthetic template baselines were used to correct PCR bias computationally, reads within Hamming distance 2 were collapsed, and singletons that could not be merged were discarded. Reads were aligned against IMGT to assign V, D and J genes, CDR3 length and insertions or deletions at six rearrangement sites. Clonotype counts were normalized to sorted cell number within each subset before computing true diversity and Gini coefficients with the tcR R package. The overlap coefficient, calculated on TCRB nucleotide sequences, was used to measure repertoire sharing. Out-of-frame TCRB sequences from naive cells were analyzed as a proxy for the pre-selection repertoire. Drawn from immuneACCESS, this table holds only the in-frame rearrangements with V and J called that TCRdb kept. Clones are partly lost; checked studies trace under half to an unresolved V gene and leave the rest unexplained. The V and J calls and the clone size are those of that table, but D and trimming were determined from the DNA. This sample has 450,000 or so clones in its table, and about an eighth of those were observed once. 0.035% to 0.05% of the sample is taken by the ten largest.

The material sequenced was naive CD4+ T cells from blood. What this sample's cell subset or site label stands for: true naive CD4+ T cells. The rearrangement joined TRBV4-3 to TRBJ2-1, with 8 bases matching TRBD2. This clonotype originated in a woman aged 18-29 years in good health. The CDR3 protein: CASSQLAGDFNEQFF. The DNA is as follows: TGCGCCAGCAGCCAACTAGCGGGTGATTTCAATGAGCAGTTCTTC.